This entry lists 25 T cell receptor beta chains sequenced from one sample in a study of cytomegalovirus exposure and HLA in healthy donors. Sequencing used immunoSEQ multiplex PCR; TCRdb keeps in-frame clones, though not all of them. The sample carries 150,000 to 200,000 clones, 85% recorded once. Sample: PBMCs. Receptors originate from a man younger than 35 in good health and CMV-seropositive.

The rearrangement links TRBV18 to TRBJ1-2; D is unresolved. Germline values: CDR1 KGHSH, CDR2 LQKENI. This CDR3 spans 16 amino acids. Trimming took 2 bases from V and 0 from J, leaving 13 bases between them. CDR3 amino acids: CASSPTSVPTNYGYTF. The CDR3 nucleotides are TGTGCCAGCTCACCAACGTCAGTGCCCACTAACTATGGCTACACCTTC.

The chain uses TRBV2 and TRBJ1-3; tentatively, D is TRBD1 (5 bases). This CDR3 region has 15 residues. Trimming removed 5 bases at V and 1 base at J, with 12 bases between. Germline loops: CDR1 SNHLY, CDR2 FYNNEI. CDR3 coding DNA: TGTGCCAGCAGTAATTCCCAGGGTTCTGGAAACACCATATATTTT. Its translation: CASSNSQGSGNTIYF.

This chain links TRBV6-5 with TRBJ2-7; 9 bases align to TRBD2. V gave up 11 bases and J gave up 0 bases; unmatched junction bases: 11. The CDR3 is 15 amino acids. Germline CDR1 and CDR2: MNHEY and SVGAGI. In nucleotides, the CDR3 is TGTGCCTCCGGGGGGGCTAGCGGGACCTCCTACGAGCAGTACTTC. This sequence encodes CASGGASGTSYEQYF.

The gene calls are TRBV7-3 and TRBJ1-2; D call uncertain. V lost 5 bases to trimming and J lost 4 bases, with 11 bases between them. The CDR3 consists of 13 residues. From germline, CDR1 is SGHTA and CDR2 FQGTGA. DNA of the CDR3: TGTGCCAGCAGCCCCGGTGCTAGCTATGGCTACACCTTC. Amino acid sequence: CASSPGASYGYTF.

The gene calls are TRBV30 and TRBJ1-1; D call uncertain. Germline V gene data show CDR1 as GTSNPN and CDR2 as SVGIG (reference sequence). Trimming took off 0 bases at V and 7 bases at J, with 15 bases between the two ends. This CDR3 has 14 amino acids. The CDR3 is CAWSVSFGPVEAFF. Written as DNA, the CDR3 is TGTGCCTGGAGTGTCTCCTTTGGGCCAGTTGAAGCTTTCTTT.

The genes are TRBV18 and TRBJ1-1; the D gene is possibly TRBD1 (6 bases). The ends were cut back, 4 bases at V and 3 bases at J, with 21 bases in the middle. Germline V gene sequence: CDR1 KGHSH, CDR2 LQKENI. The CDR3 spans 17 residues. The CDR3 is CASSLTGLGRGDTEAFF. The DNA for the CDR3 is TGTGCCAGCTCACTTACCGGTCTGGGCAGGGGAGACACTGAAGCTTTCTTT. Based on the CDR3 plus reference TRBV18 and TRBJ1-1, the full variable domain is NAGVMQNPRHLVRRRGQEARLRCSPMKGHSHVYWYRQLPEEGLKFMVYLQKENIIDESGMPKERFSAEFPKEGPSILRIQQVVRGDSAAYFCASSLTGLGRGDTEAFFGQGTRLTVV.

This chain joins TRBV7-2 and TRBJ2-7; 9 bases line up with TRBD2. The CDR3 is 14 residues long. Germline loops: CDR1 SGHTA, CDR2 FQGNSA. The ends lost 3 bases at V and 6 bases at J; junction bases unmatched: 6. DNA of the CDR3: TGTGCCAGCAGCTTCGGTGCGGGAGGGCCCGAGCAGTACTTC. This sequence encodes CASSFGAGGPEQYF.

This chain uses TRBV11-2 with TRBJ2-1, with D unresolved. The germline V gene has CDR1 SGHAT and CDR2 FQNNGV. V lost 3 bases to trimming and J lost 6 bases, with 6 bases between them. The CDR3 runs to 12 residues. This CDR3 is CASSLAVNEQFF. For the CDR3, the DNA is TGTGCCAGCAGCTTGGCCGTCAATGAGCAGTTCTTC.

This chain joins TRBV27 and TRBJ2-1, with 14 bases fitting TRBD2. This CDR3 comprises 16 residues. Trimming cost V 8 bases and J 0 bases; bases outside gene matches: 3. Germline values: CDR1 MNHEY, CDR2 SMNVEV (reference sequence). Here the CDR3 reads CASHGLAGGSYNEQFF. Written as DNA, the CDR3 is TGTGCCAGCCACGGACTAGCGGGAGGCTCCTACAATGAGCAGTTCTTC.

With respect to this clone: This CDR3 is also generated by other DNA sequences in the sample. The chain carries TRBV28 and TRBJ1-2, with 8 positions matching TRBD1. The length of the CDR3 is 14 residues. Trimming cost V 2 bases and J 1 base; bases outside gene matches: 0. The germline V gene encodes CDR1 MDHEN and CDR2 SYDVKM. The CDR3 loop reads CASSLGQGNYGYTF. CDR3 nucleotides: TGTGCCAGCAGTTTAGGACAGGGTAACTATGGCTACACCTTC.

The chain recombines TRBV27 with TRBJ2-1, with 7 positions matching TRBD1. Germline assignment: CDR1 MNHEY and CDR2 SMNVEV (reference sequence). The CDR3 consists of 14 residues. Unmatched junction bases numbered 6, after V lost 3 bases and J lost 7 bases. The CDR3 sequence: CASSFRDSRNEQFF. CDR3 in DNA: TGTGCCAGCAGTTTCCGGGACAGTAGGAATGAGCAGTTCTTC.

The chain couples TRBV4-1 to TRBJ1-1; 7 nucleotides line up with TRBD1. CDR1 is MGHRA, CDR2 YSYEKL, per germline. The CDR3 runs 19 residues. With V trimmed by 2 bases and J by 3 bases, 18 bases remained unmatched. The CDR3 spells CASSQPHGGGFDPDTEAFF. The DNA for the CDR3 is TGCGCCAGCAGCCAACCCCATGGAGGGGGCTTCGACCCTGACACTGAAGCTTTCTTT.

The genes are TRBV9 and TRBJ2-7; the match to TRBD2 covers 8 bases. Germline-derived CDR1 and CDR2 are SGDLS and YYNGEE. The V gene end was trimmed by 1 base and the J gene end by 1 base; junction bases not matched to a gene: 4. This CDR3 contains 15 residues. DNA for the CDR3: TGTGCCAGCAGCGTACAAGCGGGGGATTCCTACGAGCAGTACTTC. Translating it yields CASSVQAGDSYEQYF. Full variable domain (rest looked up from reference TRBV9 and TRBJ2-7): DSGVTQTPKHLITATGQRVTLRCSPRSGDLSVYWYQQSLDQGLQFLIQYYNGEERAKGNILERFSAQQFPDLHSELNLSSLELGDSALYFCASSVQAGDSYEQYFGPGTRLTVT.

The J gene is TRBJ2-1, the V gene TRBV5-1, with 11 bases that match TRBD2. V shed 1 base and J 6 bases; nucleotides not matched to a gene: 3. This CDR3 has 15 amino acids. The germline V gene encodes CDR1 SGHRS and CDR2 YFSETQ. The CDR3 loop reads CASSLLAGGGNEQFF. The CDR3 nucleotides read TGCGCCAGCAGCTTGTTAGCGGGAGGGGGCAATGAGCAGTTCTTC.

The chain combines TRBV4-1 with TRBJ2-7, with D hard to call. This CDR3 comprises 14 residues. V lost 3 bases, J lost 5 bases, and 14 bases lay in between. Per germline, CDR1 MGHRA and CDR2 YSYEKL. CDR3 in DNA: TGCGCCAGCAGCCATCTAGGTCAATCCAACGAGCAGTACTTC. Translated: CASSHLGQSNEQYF.

The rearrangement joins TRBV5-1 to TRBJ1-2; tentatively, D is TRBD1 (5 bases). CDR1 and CDR2 from the germline V gene are SGHRS and YFSETQ. Trimming shortened V by 4 bases and J by 5 bases, and 15 bases separated the two germline ends. The CDR3 consists of 14 residues. CDR3 sequence: CASSTQGGSYGYTF. The CDR3 region has the DNA TGCGCCAGCAGCACCCAGGGAGGGTCGTATGGCTACACCTTC.

V usage is TRBV5-5 and J usage is TRBJ2-1; D is unclear. The V and J ends lost 1 base and 0 bases respectively, with 11 bases between them. Germline values: CDR1 SGHKS, CDR2 YYEKEE (reference sequence). CDR3 length: 16 residues. The CDR3 protein is CASSLYTGNSYNEQFF. The CDR3 DNA is TGTGCCAGCAGCTTGTACACGGGTAACTCCTACAATGAGCAGTTCTTC.

On this clone: A much larger clone lies a single base off, so this may be a read error. V usage is TRBV28 and J usage is TRBJ2-2, with unresolved D. The V end was cut by 6 bases, the J end by 5 bases, with 4 bases between. This CDR3 is built from 11 residues. CDR1 is MDHEN, CDR2 SYDVKM, per germline. The CDR3 sequence: CASRETGELFF. For the CDR3, the DNA is TGTGCCAGCAGGGAGACCGGGGAGCTGTTTTTT. Variable domain in full (rest from reference TRBV28 and TRBJ2-2): DVKVTQSSRYLVKRTGEKVFLECVQDMDHENMFWYRQDPGLGLRLIYFSYDVKMKEKGDIPEGYSVSREKKERFSLILESASTNQTSMYLCASRETGELFFGEGSRLTVL.

This chain joins TRBV9 and TRBJ1-3, with D unclear. Deletions cut 3 bases from V and 1 base from J, with 8 bases between. In germline, CDR1 is SGDLS, CDR2 YYNGEE. CDR3 length: 14 residues. The chain's CDR3 is CASSDRKSGNTIYF. Here the CDR3 DNA reads TGTGCCAGCAGCGATAGAAAATCTGGAAACACCATATATTTT.

The chain joins TRBV28 to TRBJ2-5; 8 bases align to TRBD2. CDR1 is MDHEN and CDR2 is SYDVKM in the germline V gene. The CDR3 length is 14 residues. Losses at the gene ends were 4 bases for V and 5 bases for J; bases not matched to a gene: 6. The CDR3 loop reads CASSSPGGVETQYF. The DNA of the CDR3 is TGTGCCAGCAGTTCCCCGGGGGGGGTGGAGACCCAGTACTTC.

The rearrangement joins TRBV9 to TRBJ2-7; D possibly corresponds to TRBD2 (7 bases). Germline V gene data show CDR1 as SGDLS and CDR2 as YYNGEE. The V end lost 3 bases, the J end lost 6 bases, and 22 bases lay between the germline ends. This CDR3 contains 16 residues. CDR3 residues: CASSEGGGGTGAEQYF. As DNA, the CDR3 is TGTGCCAGCAGCGAGGGGGGAGGGGGAACCGGAGCCGAGCAGTACTTC.

The V call is TRBV19, the J call TRBJ2-1; D gene unclear. V was shortened by 4 bases and J by 0 bases, with 7 bases between the two germline ends. Germline values: CDR1 LNHDA, CDR2 SQIVND (reference sequence). The CDR3 spans 14 residues. CDR3 residues: CASSSTGSYNEQFF. The CDR3 DNA follows: TGTGCCAGTAGTAGCACGGGCTCCTACAATGAGCAGTTCTTC.

This clone has just one count. V is TRBV7-2 and J is TRBJ2-5; D call uncertain. Looked up from germline, CDR1 is SGHTA and CDR2 is FQGNSA. The ends were cut back, 5 bases at V and 5 bases at J, with 12 bases in the middle. This CDR3 comprises 13 residues. CDR3 DNA sequence: TGTGCCAGCAGCCTGGCTAGATACGAGACCCAGTACTTC. This gives the protein CASSLARYETQYF.

The chain employs TRBV5-4 and TRBJ2-1, with 10 bases lining up with TRBD2. The CDR3 spans 15 residues. Trimming took 4 bases from V and 6 from J; bases not matched to a gene: 7. CDR1 is SGHNT, CDR2 YYREEE, per germline (reference sequence). CDR3: CASSPRSGGVNEQFF. The CDR3 bases are TGTGCCAGCAGCCCCAGGAGCGGGGGGGTCAATGAGCAGTTCTTC.

This chain links TRBV28 with TRBJ2-1, with D possibly TRBD2 on 5 matching bases. With 8 bases removed from V and 3 bases from J, the gap between germline ends came to 17 bases. Germline V gene sequence: CDR1 MDHEN, CDR2 SYDVKM. The CDR3 loop spans 15 amino acids. CDR3 nucleotide sequence: TGTGCCAGCCGAGATGAAGCGGACTTCTACAATGAGCAGTTCTTC. Translated, it gives CASRDEADFYNEQFF.